These 13 T cell receptor beta chains came from one sample sequenced in a study of patients and donors after allogeneic stem cell transplantation. TCRdb analysed the RT-PCR reads with MiXCR anew, one entry per CDR3 protein. Found here are about 90,000 distinct CDR3 sequences, about 48% of them singletons; the top ten hold 50% to 75%. The sample taken for sequencing was blood, either unsorted or a sorted T cell fraction (not recorded which). The receptor set was obtained from a human donor who was either an allogeneic HSCT recipient or a stem cell or donor lymphocyte infusion donor (not recorded which). It is not recorded whose cells these are; they may come from a transplant donor.

This clonotype came up a few times. The CDR3 DNA sequence: TGTGCCAGCAGCTCCGCCCGGGCGCCCTATGGCTACACCTTC. Protein product: CASSSARAPYGYTF. The chain recombines TRBV6-6 with TRBJ1-2; no clear D gene. V shed 6 bases and J shed 4 bases, with 15 bases lying between them. The CDR3 runs to 14 residues. The germline gives CDR1 MNHNY, CDR2 SVGAGI (reference sequence).

This chain connects TRBV4-3 to TRBJ2-3; tentatively, D is TRBD1 or TRBD2 (6 bases each). The CDR3 extends over 15 amino acids. CDR1 LGHNA and CDR2 YSLEER come from the germline V gene. Trimming cost V 0 bases and J 7 bases, with 14 bases left between them. Written as DNA, the CDR3 is TGCGCCAGCAGCCAAGAGGGGGGCCGGGGGAATACGCAGTATTTT. Its translation is CASSQEGGRGNTQYF.

The J gene is TRBJ1-1, the V gene TRBV2; D ambiguous. The CDR3 is 13 residues long. Trimming removed 6 bases from V and 3 bases from J, with 11 bases in between. Germline V gene data show CDR1 as SNHLY and CDR2 as FYNNEI. CDR3 DNA: TGTGCCAGCAGATATGACGGGCACACTGAAGCTTTCTTT. It codes for CASRYDGHTEAFF.

This clonotype was counted only a few times. V usage is TRBV10-3 and J usage is TRBJ1-5; 7 bases line up with TRBD1. From germline, CDR1 is ENHRY and CDR2 SYGVKD. Unmatched junction bases numbered 6, after V lost 0 bases and J lost 4 bases. This CDR3 contains 16 residues. This CDR3 is CAISESDRVSNQPQHF. CDR3 sequence (DNA): TGTGCCATCAGTGAGTCAGACAGGGTATCGAATCAGCCCCAGCATTTT.

The chain recombines TRBV12-3 or TRBV12-4 with TRBJ1-5, with D maybe TRBD1 (6 bases). Trimming cost V 6 bases and J 3 bases, with 15 bases left between them. This CDR3 region has 15 residues. For the CDR3, the DNA is TGTGCCAGCAGCCGTGACAGGTTCTCCAATCAGCCCCAGCATTTT. Its protein is CASSRDRFSNQPQHF.

This clonotype occurred a few times. V is TRBV7-2 and J is TRBJ1-5; 11 bases align to TRBD1. Losses at the gene ends were 5 bases for V and 3 bases for J; bases not matched to a gene: 9. The germline gives CDR1 SGHTA, CDR2 FQGNSA. The CDR3 totals 17 residues. CDR3 bases: TGTGCCAGCAGCGCCCCCCGGGACAGGGGGATCAATCAGCCCCAGCATTTT. The encoded protein is CASSAPRDRGINQPQHF. The whole variable domain, filled in from reference TRBV7-2 and TRBJ1-5, reads GAGVSQSPSNKVTEKGKDVELRCDPISGHTALYWYRQSLGQGLEFLIYFQGNSAPDKSGLPSDRFSAERTGGSVSTLTIQRTQQEDSAVYLCASSAPRDRGINQPQHFGDGTRLSIL.

The rearrangement joins TRBV20-1 to TRBJ1-5; no firm D call. Trimming took 0 bases from V and 6 from J, leaving 9 bases between them. This CDR3 region has 13 residues. Germline values: CDR1 DFQATT, CDR2 SNEGSKA (reference sequence). In DNA form, the CDR3 reads TGCAGTGCTAGAGATCAACCAGGTCAGCCCCAGCATTTT. Translating gives CSARDQPGQPQHF.

V gene TRBV29-1 combines with J gene TRBJ2-1; a possible D gene is TRBD2 (6 bases). Germline lookup yields CDR1 SQVTM and CDR2 ANQGSEA. The V gene lost 7 bases and the J gene lost 2 bases, with 12 bases spanning the gap. The CDR3 is 13 amino acids. Here the CDR3 DNA reads TGCAGCGAGCCGACTAGTGCCTACAATGAGCAGTTCTTC. Protein: CSEPTSAYNEQFF.

V is TRBV30 and J is TRBJ1-6; 8 bases fit TRBD1. The CDR3 has 14 residues. Per germline, CDR1 GTSNPN and CDR2 SVGIG (reference sequence). Trimming took 2 bases from V and 8 from J; bases not matched to a gene: 5. The CDR3: CAWSSGTGYSPLHF. The CDR3 DNA sequence: TGTGCCTGGAGTTCCGGGACAGGATATTCACCCCTCCACTTT.

V usage is TRBV18 and J usage is TRBJ2-7; 7 bases match TRBD1. J was trimmed by 3 bases and V by 8 bases; bases with no gene match: 7. From germline, CDR1 is KGHSH and CDR2 LQKENI. The length of the CDR3 is 13 residues. CDR3 amino acids: CASRPGQFYEQYF. The DNA of the CDR3 is TGTGCCAGCCGCCCGGGACAGTTCTACGAGCAGTACTTC.

V and J are TRBV3-1 and TRBJ2-7, with 13 bases identical to TRBD2. The germline CDR1 and CDR2 sequences are LGHDT and YNNKEL (reference sequence). The junction had 4 bases not matched to a gene; V was cut back by 4 bases and J by 4 bases. There are 15 residues in the CDR3. CDR3 amino acids: CASSPRTSGRYEQYF. CDR3 nucleotides: TGTGCCAGCAGCCCTAGGACTAGCGGGAGATACGAGCAGTACTTC.

The rearrangement links TRBV13 to TRBJ1-1; no reliable D call. Germline V gene lookup returns CDR1 PRHDT and CDR2 FYEKMQ (reference sequence). Trimming took 6 bases from V and 4 from J, leaving 12 bases between them. This CDR3 is built from 13 residues. CDR3 amino acids: CASSRRVGTEAFF. CDR3 DNA: TGTGCCAGCAGTCGTCGGGTCGGCACTGAAGCTTTCTTT.

This clonotype was detected ten times or more. CDR3 residues: CAISKTGEGNQPQHF. CDR3 in DNA: TGTGCCATCAGTAAGACAGGGGAAGGCAATCAGCCCCAGCATTTT. The rearrangement joins TRBV10-3 to TRBJ1-5, with 8 positions matching TRBD1. Per the germline V gene, CDR1 is ENHRY and CDR2 is SYGVKD. V shed 5 bases, J shed 2 bases, and the junction held 5 bases outside the gene matches. The CDR3 contains 15 residues.